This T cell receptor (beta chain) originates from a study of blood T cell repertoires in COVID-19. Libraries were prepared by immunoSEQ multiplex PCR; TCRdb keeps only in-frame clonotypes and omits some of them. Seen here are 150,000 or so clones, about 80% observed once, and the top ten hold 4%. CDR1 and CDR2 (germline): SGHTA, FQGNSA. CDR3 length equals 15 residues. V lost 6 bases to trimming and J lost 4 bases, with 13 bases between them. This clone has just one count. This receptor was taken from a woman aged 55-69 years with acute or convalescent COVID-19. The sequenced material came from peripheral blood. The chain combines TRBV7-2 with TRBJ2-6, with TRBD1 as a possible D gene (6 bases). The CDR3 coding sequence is TGTGCCAGCAGAAAGGGGACAACCGGGGCCAACGTCCTGACTTTC. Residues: CASRKGTTGANVLTF.